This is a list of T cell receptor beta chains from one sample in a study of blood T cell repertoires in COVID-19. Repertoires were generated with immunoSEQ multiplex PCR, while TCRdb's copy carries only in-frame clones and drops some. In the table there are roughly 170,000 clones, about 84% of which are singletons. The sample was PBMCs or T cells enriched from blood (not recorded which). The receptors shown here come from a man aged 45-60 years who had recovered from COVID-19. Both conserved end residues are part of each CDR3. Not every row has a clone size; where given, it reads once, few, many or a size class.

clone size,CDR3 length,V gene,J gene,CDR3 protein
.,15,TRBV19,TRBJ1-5,CASSIAHRGLQPQHF
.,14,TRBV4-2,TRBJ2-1,CASSLDRQTNEQFF
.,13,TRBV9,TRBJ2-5,CASSVGVQETQYF
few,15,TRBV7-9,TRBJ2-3,CASEGLATRTDTQYF
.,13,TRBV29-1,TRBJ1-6,CSVEEGPNSPLHF
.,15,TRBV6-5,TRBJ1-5,CASSTKLGGNQPQHF
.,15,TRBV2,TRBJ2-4,CASSRPTGAKNIQYF
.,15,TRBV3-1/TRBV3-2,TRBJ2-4,CASSLRAGGRNIQYF
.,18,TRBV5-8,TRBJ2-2,CASSTPGTSGGNTGELFF
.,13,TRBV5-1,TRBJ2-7,CASSQTTGDEQYF
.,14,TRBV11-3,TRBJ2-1,CASSGGRSYNEQFF
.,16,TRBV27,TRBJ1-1,CASSLFSPVGGTEAFF
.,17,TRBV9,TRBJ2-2,CASSVEKRGGDTGELFF
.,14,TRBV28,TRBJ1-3,CASSGKGAGNTIYF
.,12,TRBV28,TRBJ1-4,CASRNLDSKLFF
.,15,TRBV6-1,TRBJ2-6,CASSETFSGANVLTF
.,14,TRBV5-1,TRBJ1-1,CASSLEAANTEAFF
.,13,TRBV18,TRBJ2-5,CASSPPAEETQYF
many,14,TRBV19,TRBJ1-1,CASSIGGGNTEAFF
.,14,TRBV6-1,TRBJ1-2,CASSEGPQGYGYTF
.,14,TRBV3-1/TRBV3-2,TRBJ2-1,CASFPAGGRGEQFF
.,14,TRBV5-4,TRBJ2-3,CASSLGLAPDTQYF
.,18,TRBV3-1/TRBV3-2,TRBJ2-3,CASSPVSGLAGGTDTQYF
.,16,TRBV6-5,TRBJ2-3,CASSYSGGEVTDTQYF
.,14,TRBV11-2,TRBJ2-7,CASSLAGQNYEQYF
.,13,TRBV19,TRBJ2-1,CASSSPTGNEQFF
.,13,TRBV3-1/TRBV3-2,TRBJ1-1,CASSQAGGNGAFF
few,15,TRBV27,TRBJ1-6,CASSLLGPGRSPLHF
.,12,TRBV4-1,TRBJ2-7,CASSQGSYEQYF